What follows are 13 T cell receptor beta chains derived from one specimen sequenced in a study of T-cell reconstitution after alpha-beta-depleted transplantation in children. For TCRbeta, the library was prepared with unique molecular identifiers. TCRdb reanalysed the PCR reads using MiXCR and keeps one entry per CDR3 protein. The data contain about 470,000 distinct CDR3 sequences, about 40% of them singletons. Sequenced here: PBMCs, sampled before TCRalphabeta/CD19-depleted stem cell transplant. These receptors were collected from a girl aged 2-10 years with aplastic anemia, due to receive a stem cell transplant.

The sample holds many counts of this clonotype. CDR3 amino acids: CSQSVRFEQFF. CDR3 DNA sequence: TGCAGCCAATCGGTGAGATTTGAGCAGTTCTTC. The V and J genes are TRBV29-1 and TRBJ2-1; D gene ambiguous. This CDR3 spans 11 amino acids. V lost 8 bases and J lost 9, with 14 bases in between. Germline values: CDR1 SQVTM, CDR2 ANQGSEA.

In its sample, this clonotype was seen many times. The chain uses TRBV27 and TRBJ2-7; D is unresolved. Trimming left V 2 bases short and J 2 bases short, with 19 bases between. The CDR3 loop spans 17 amino acids. Germline CDR1 and CDR2: MNHEY and SMNVEV (reference sequence). The CDR3 spells CASSLMVGTWVTYEQYF. Written as DNA, the CDR3 is TGTGCCAGCAGTTTAATGGTGGGCACCTGGGTAACCTACGAGCAGTACTTC.

This clonotype came up many times. The J gene is TRBJ2-7, the V gene TRBV27, with D possibly being TRBD1 (5 bases). The V gene's germline CDR1 is MNHEY and CDR2 SMNVEV (reference sequence). The CDR3 totals 14 residues. Trimming shortened V by 2 bases and J by 6 bases, and 14 bases separated the two germline ends. The CDR3 region is CASSLRQGKGEQYF. The CDR3 DNA reads as TGTGCCAGCAGTTTACGGCAGGGAAAAGGCGAGCAGTACTTC.

This clonotype was seen ten or more times. The chain couples TRBV6-5 to TRBJ2-1, with D possibly TRBD2 on 7 matching bases. The ends were cut back, 8 bases at V and 1 base at J, with 18 bases in the middle. This CDR3 spans 16 amino acids. Germline V gene lookup returns CDR1 MNHEY and CDR2 SVGAGI. CDR3 loop: CASRPRGRGSYNEQFF. Here the CDR3 DNA reads TGTGCCAGCCGACCTCGAGGGAGGGGGTCCTACAATGAGCAGTTCTTC.

The chain couples TRBV5-1 to TRBJ2-1; 9 bases agree with TRBD2. The ends lost 0 bases at V and 5 bases at J; junction bases unmatched: 12. CDR3 length: 18 residues. CDR1 and CDR2 (germline): SGHRS, YFSETQ. The CDR3 sequence: CASSLVGSGRTINNEQFF. DNA for the CDR3: TGCGCCAGCAGCTTGGTGGGGAGCGGGAGGACCATAAACAATGAGCAGTTCTTC.

In its sample, this clonotype was seen many times. The CDR3 protein is CASMRPSGANVLTF. DNA of the CDR3: TGCGCCAGCATGCGGCCCTCTGGGGCCAACGTCCTGACTTTC. This chain uses TRBV5-1 with TRBJ2-6; the D is unclear. The V and J ends lost 6 bases and 0 bases respectively, with 7 bases between them. The CDR3 sequence is 14 residues long. The germline CDR1 and CDR2 sequences are SGHRS and YFSETQ.

This clonotype was found a few times. The chain recombines TRBV20-1 with TRBJ2-5; the D is unclear. Per germline, CDR1 DFQATT and CDR2 SNEGSKA (reference sequence). This CDR3 has 14 residues. V was shortened by 2 bases and J by 1 base, with 11 bases between the two germline ends. The CDR3 nucleotides are TGCAGTGCTAGACCACAGTTGACCCAAGAGACCCAGTACTTC. Protein: CSARPQLTQETQYF.

This clonotype turned up a few times. The CDR3, as DNA: TGCAGTGCTAGAGCTTTCGGCGGGGGGTCAGATACGCAGTATTTT. Residues: CSARAFGGGSDTQYF. The chain recombines TRBV20-1 with TRBJ2-3; the match to TRBD2 covers 8 bases. CDR1 and CDR2 from the germline V gene are DFQATT and SNEGSKA (reference sequence). With V trimmed by 1 base and J by 4 bases, 7 bases remained unmatched. The CDR3 extends over 15 amino acids.

Many counts were recorded for this clonotype. The CDR3 loop is CATAGLPNTGELFF. In DNA, the CDR3 is TGTGCCACCGCGGGACTACCGAACACCGGGGAGCTGTTTTTT. The genes are TRBV28 and TRBJ2-2; 7 nucleotides align to TRBD2. CDR3 length: 14 amino acids. V gave up 10 bases and J gave up 0 bases; unmatched junction bases: 5. Germline V gives CDR1 MDHEN, CDR2 SYDVKM.

This chain links TRBV29-1 with TRBJ1-5, with D perhaps matching TRBD1 (5 bases). The CDR3 is 12 amino acids. Trimming pared 6 bases from V and 3 bases from J, leaving 9 bases between. The germline gives CDR1 SQVTM, CDR2 ANQGSEA. The CDR3 here is CSVGRYNQPQHF. In nucleotides, the CDR3 is TGCAGCGTGGGACGATACAATCAGCCCCAGCATTTT.

This chain uses TRBV12-3 or TRBV12-4 with TRBJ2-7, with TRBD2 matching over 11 bases. The CDR3 has 13 residues. Trimming at V came to 6 bases and at J to 7 bases, leaving 5 bases not matched to a gene. For the CDR3, the DNA is TGTGCCAGCAGCAAACTAGCGGGAGATGAGCAGTACTTC. Protein product: CASSKLAGDEQYF.

J is TRBJ2-2 and V is TRBV2; 8 nucleotides match TRBD2. The CDR3 contains 17 residues. The V gene's germline CDR1 is SNHLY and CDR2 FYNNEI. Unmatched junction bases numbered 9, after V lost 6 bases and J lost 0 bases. The CDR3 is CASRVGRGGANTGELFF. The CDR3 bases are TGTGCCAGCAGAGTGGGCCGGGGGGGCGCGAACACCGGGGAGCTGTTTTTT.

The chain has TRBV6-5 and TRBJ1-1; TRBD1 is a possible D gene (5 bases). Germline assignment: CDR1 MNHEY and CDR2 SVGAGI. The CDR3 is 13 residues long. Between the trimmed V and J ends, which lost 2 bases and 10 bases, there was a span of 14 bases. The CDR3 coding sequence is TGTGCCAGCAGTTACGGTTTAGGGGCCGTAGCTTTCTTT. Translation gives CASSYGLGAVAFF.